This TCR beta chain is from a study of regulatory T cells in long-lasting Graves disease. As for the study in general: Newly diagnosed Graves' patients had taken antithyroid drugs under 3 months.

Stated time point: newly diagnosed GD, antithyroid drugs for less than 3 months. PBMCs were the source of the RNA used for TCR sequencing. The sample holds many counts of this clonotype. Researchers made TCR beta libraries by using iRepertoire HTBI primers and running Arm-PCR on CDR3 regions. Via MiXCR, TCRdb re-called the multiplex PCR reads, giving one row per CDR3 protein. The repertoire holds 400,000 to 500,000 distinct CDR3 sequences, with under 15% as singletons. Germline V lookup: CDR1 SQVTM, CDR2 ANQGSEA. The CDR3 has 12 residues. This sample was also put to use in a study of T cells in Graves' hyperthyroidism and ophthalmopathy.

The receptor was isolated from a woman in her 30s with Graves disease. The material was peripheral blood mononuclear cells (PBMCs), obtained at new diagnosis, from a patient treated with antithyroid drugs. This rearrangement joins TRBV29-1 to TRBJ2-7, with 10 bases matching TRBD1. The chain's CDR3 is CSAGTGVYEQYF. Here the CDR3 DNA reads TGCAGTGCCGGGACAGGGGTCTACGAGCAGTACTTC.